This passage covers 8 T cell receptor beta chains from one sample sequenced in a study of blood T cell repertoires in COVID-19. The table came from immunoSEQ multiplex PCR; TCRdb's copy has only in-frame clones and leaves some out. The data show fewer than 150,000 clones, 75% to 85% seen once. Sequences were obtained from peripheral blood. These receptor sequences come from a woman of 80 years or more with acute or convalescent COVID-19.

This clone was seen a handful of times. The V call is TRBV18, the J call TRBJ2-7; unclear D gene. The CDR3 has 14 amino acids. V shed 0 bases and J shed 2 bases, with 8 bases lying between them. CDR1 KGHSH and CDR2 LQKENI come from the germline V gene. The chain's CDR3 is CASSPPRQPYEQYF. CDR3 nucleotides: TGTGCCAGCTCACCACCGAGGCAGCCCTACGAGCAGTACTTC.

The rearrangement joins TRBV20-1 to TRBJ1-1; D not certain. Deletions cut 1 base from V and 9 bases from J, with 9 bases between. The CDR3 runs 11 residues. Germline loops: CDR1 DFQATT, CDR2 SNEGSKA (reference sequence). CDR3 protein: CSARGLTKAFF. Here the CDR3 DNA reads TGCAGTGCTAGAGGGTTAACTAAAGCTTTCTTT.

The V and J genes are TRBV18 and TRBJ2-2; TRBD2 matches at 7 bases. This CDR3 spans 15 amino acids. CDR1 KGHSH and CDR2 LQKENI come from the germline V gene. V dropped 3 bases and J dropped 5; count of bases not matched to a gene: 6. The DNA for the CDR3 is TGTGCCAGCTCACCGCTAGCGGAAGAGACCGGGGAGCTGTTTTTT. This translates into CASSPLAEETGELFF.

V and J are TRBV14 and TRBJ2-5, with 10 bases identical to TRBD2. Germline-derived CDR1 and CDR2 are SGHDN and FVKESK. V lost 1 base and J lost 4; bases outside the gene matches: 6. The CDR3 has 16 residues. The CDR3: CASSQGPRTSGETQYF. As DNA, the CDR3 is TGTGCCAGCAGCCAAGGGCCTCGGACTAGCGGAGAGACCCAGTACTTC.

The V and J genes are TRBV7-2 and TRBJ2-3, with 7 nucleotides matching TRBD1. The CDR3 has 15 amino acids. Germline loops: CDR1 SGHTA, CDR2 FQGNSA. V lost 4 bases and J lost 2; bases outside the gene matches: 6. The CDR3 protein is CASSSQQGSTDTQYF. In nucleotides, the CDR3 is TGTGCCAGCAGCTCCCAACAGGGGTCCACAGATACGCAGTATTTT.

V is TRBV28 and J is TRBJ2-7; D uncertain. V lost 6 bases and J lost 0, with 18 bases in between. Germline CDR1 MDHEN, CDR2 SYDVKM. The CDR3 consists of 16 residues. The CDR3 sequence is CASRRPGGGHSYEQYF. In DNA form, the CDR3 reads TGTGCCAGCAGACGTCCCGGTGGCGGCCACTCCTACGAGCAGTACTTC.

This clone is a singleton in its sample. This rearrangement joins TRBV19 to TRBJ1-2; possibly TRBD1 for D (5 bases). The germline gives CDR1 LNHDA, CDR2 SQIVND (reference sequence). Between the trimmed V and J ends, which lost 10 bases and 6 bases, there was a span of 33 bases. There are 18 residues in the CDR3. The CDR3 DNA sequence: TGTGCCACCGGGGAGGGCAGCCGGTGGATGGGGCCCTCGAATGGCTACACCTTC. Its protein product is CATGEGSRWMGPSNGYTF.

In its sample, this clone was seen once. This rearrangement joins TRBV27 to TRBJ2-5, with TRBD2 as a possible D gene (7 bases). The CDR3 length is 14 residues. The germline V gene encodes CDR1 MNHEY and CDR2 SMNVEV (reference sequence). V was clipped by 3 bases and J by 4 bases, with 12 bases between them. The CDR3, as DNA: TGTGCCAGCAGTTTGGGGGGAGGGGGAGAGACCCAGTACTTC. Its protein is CASSLGGGGETQYF.